The 22 T cell receptor beta chains presented below share a single source sample, sequenced in a study of shared clonotypes between healthy human individuals. The assay was immunoSEQ multiplex PCR, and TCRdb's table has in-frame clones only and misses some. The repertoire holds millions of clones, with around 90% as singletons. Sequenced material: naive CD4+ T cells sorted from blood. Subset of the sample: CD45RA+ positively selected. The receptors here all came from a man aged 18 to 29 in good health.

The rearrangement joins TRBV7-2 to TRBJ1-6; D call uncertain. From germline, CDR1 is SGHTA and CDR2 FQGNSA. The V end was cut by 1 base, the J end by 7 bases, with 14 bases between. The CDR3 is 16 amino acids. DNA of the CDR3: TGTGCCAGCAGCTTAGTCCCTGTCCGGGGAAATTCACCCCTCCACTTT. It translates to CASSLVPVRGNSPLHF.

CDR3 nucleotides: TGTGCCTGGAGTGTAGGGCAGGGGAACACAGATACGCAGTATTTT. Translation: CAWSVGQGNTDTQYF. The chain has TRBV30 and TRBJ2-3; possible D gene TRBD1, 6 bases. Trimming pared 0 bases from V and 2 bases from J, leaving 12 bases between. Germline V lookup: CDR1 GTSNPN, CDR2 SVGIG (reference sequence). The CDR3 consists of 15 residues.

The chain combines TRBV18 with TRBJ1-4; the D gene is possibly TRBD1 (5 bases). This CDR3 contains 16 residues. Trimming removed 3 bases from V and 4 bases from J, with 15 bases in between. Germline V gene lookup returns CDR1 KGHSH and CDR2 LQKENI. CDR3 residues: CASSPRGAGFNEKLFF. The CDR3 nucleotides read TGTGCCAGCTCACCTCGCGGGGCAGGGTTTAATGAAAAACTGTTTTTT.

This chain connects TRBV28 to TRBJ1-1; the match to TRBD1 covers 7 bases. The germline gives CDR1 MDHEN, CDR2 SYDVKM. The CDR3 covers 14 residues. V lost 4 bases and J lost 0; bases outside the gene matches: 2. CDR3 sequence reads: CASSSRGLNTEAFF. CDR3 DNA sequence: TGTGCCAGCAGTTCGAGGGGGCTGAACACTGAAGCTTTCTTT.

The chain uses TRBV5-6 and TRBJ2-5; perhaps TRBD1 as D (6 bases). From germline, CDR1 is SGHDT and CDR2 YYEEEE. Trimming pared 4 bases from V and 2 bases from J, leaving 18 bases between. The CDR3 has 16 residues. The CDR3 DNA sequence: TGTGCCAGCAGCCTCAGGGGTCAGTGGACACAAGAGACCCAGTACTTC. Translated: CASSLRGQWTQETQYF.

V usage is TRBV2 and J usage is TRBJ2-5; D is possibly TRBD2 (5 bases). Germline V CDR1 and CDR2: SNHLY, FYNNEI. This CDR3 contains 15 residues. Deletions cut 7 bases from V and 7 bases from J, with 22 bases between. In DNA form, the CDR3 reads TGTGCCAGCAACGAAAACGGGGTCATAAGTGGGACCCAGTACTTC. It encodes CASNENGVISGTQYF. Together with reference TRBV2 and TRBJ2-5, the CDR3 gives the full variable domain: EPEVTQTPSHQVTQMGQEVILRCVPISNHLYFYWYRQILGQKVEFLVSFYNNEISEKSEIFDDQFSVERPDGSNFTLKIRSTKLEDSAMYFCASNENGVISGTQYFGPGTRLLVL.

With regard to this clone: At the DNA level, this CDR3 is encoded by other sequences in the same sample as well. CDR3 nucleotide sequence: TGTGCCAGCAGTGAGCAGGGAACTAGCACAGATACGCAGTATTTT. It codes for CASSEQGTSTDTQYF. The chain combines TRBV2 with TRBJ2-3, with a weak D call TRBD1 (5 bases). V was pared by 3 bases and J by 0 bases, with 10 bases between. This CDR3 comprises 15 residues. Germline CDR1 reads SNHLY; CDR2 reads FYNNEI. The full variable domain, rest sourced from reference TRBV2 and TRBJ2-3, is EPEVTQTPSHQVTQMGQEVILRCVPISNHLYFYWYRQILGQKVEFLVSFYNNEISEKSEIFDDQFSVERPDGSNFTLKIRSTKLEDSAMYFCASSEQGTSTDTQYFGPGTRLTVL.

V is TRBV19 and J is TRBJ1-6; weak D call: TRBD1 (6 bases). Trimming took off 5 bases at V and 1 base at J, with 12 bases between the two ends. The germline V gene encodes CDR1 LNHDA and CDR2 SQIVND (reference sequence). The CDR3 is 16 amino acids. The CDR3 DNA reads as TGTGCCAGTAGTGCCTCAGGGGTGTCCTATAATTCACCCCTCCACTTT. Its translation is CASSASGVSYNSPLHF.

This chain links TRBV28 with TRBJ1-1; D gene ambiguous. The ends were cut back, 2 bases at V and 3 bases at J, with 13 bases in the middle. The germline V gene encodes CDR1 MDHEN and CDR2 SYDVKM. This CDR3 has 15 residues. CDR3 in amino acids: CASSLVFRGHTEAFF. CDR3 nucleotide sequence: TGTGCCAGCAGTTTAGTGTTCCGGGGTCACACTGAAGCTTTCTTT.

The V gene is TRBV27, the J gene TRBJ1-6; D is unresolved. V dropped 3 bases and J dropped 2 bases, with 5 bases sitting between them. From germline, CDR1 is MNHEY and CDR2 SMNVEV (reference sequence). The CDR3 has 14 residues. This CDR3 is CASSLMPYNSPLHF. CDR3 in DNA: TGTGCCAGCAGTTTGATGCCCTATAATTCACCCCTCCACTTT.

CDR3 residues: CASSNRQPTNTEAFF. The CDR3 DNA follows: TGTGCCAGTAGTAATCGACAGCCGACGAACACTGAAGCTTTCTTT. The chain combines TRBV19 with TRBJ1-1, with D possibly TRBD1 on 5 matching bases. The CDR3 is 15 residues long. The ends were cut back, 4 bases at V and 1 base at J, with 13 bases in the middle. CDR1 and CDR2 (germline): LNHDA, SQIVND (reference sequence).

Regarding this clone: Other DNA sequences in this specimen translate into the identical CDR3. The chain recombines TRBV6-5 with TRBJ2-7; 7 nucleotides match TRBD2. Germline V gives CDR1 MNHEY, CDR2 SVGAGI. J gave up 1 base and V 4 bases, and 4 bases lay outside the gene matches. The CDR3 has 14 amino acids. The CDR3 DNA reads TGTGCCAGCAGTTCGAGCGGGAATTCCTACGAGCAGTACTTC. As protein: CASSSSGNSYEQYF.

The chain is built from TRBV9 and TRBJ2-7, with D perhaps TRBD1 (5 bases). V was shortened by 4 bases and J by 2 bases, with 13 bases between the two germline ends. Germline V gene lookup returns CDR1 SGDLS and CDR2 YYNGEE. This CDR3 region has 14 residues. Here the CDR3 DNA reads TGTGCCAGCAGCAAGACAGTTGGAACCTACGAGCAGTACTTC. Encoded protein: CASSKTVGTYEQYF.

The V call is TRBV5-8, the J call TRBJ1-5, with 7 bases identical to TRBD1. Germline values: CDR1 SGHTS, CDR2 YDEGEE. V was pared by 4 bases and J by 7 bases, with 11 bases of the junction left unmatched. The CDR3 covers 15 residues. The CDR3 DNA reads TGTGCCAGCAGCCAGATGGGACAGTCGGGGCAGCCCCAGCATTTT. This codes for CASSQMGQSGQPQHF. Together with reference TRBV5-8 and TRBJ1-5, the CDR3 gives the full variable domain: EAGVTQSPTHLIKTRGQQATLRCSPISGHTSVYWYQQALGLGLQFLLWYDEGEERNRGNFPPRFSGRQFPNYSSELNVNALELEDSALYLCASSQMGQSGQPQHFGDGTRLSIL.

The chain carries TRBV13 and TRBJ2-7; unclear D gene. The CDR3 spans 13 residues. The germline V gene encodes CDR1 PRHDT and CDR2 FYEKMQ (reference sequence). V dropped 8 bases and J dropped 0 bases, with 11 bases sitting between them. In nucleotides, the CDR3 is TGTGCCAGCGGGGTTCGTGTCTCCTACGAGCAGTACTTC. Its protein is CASGVRVSYEQYF.

The rearrangement links TRBV5-6 to TRBJ2-7; D assignment may be TRBD1 or TRBD2 (5 bases each). V lost 4 bases and J 0 bases, leaving 11 bases between the germline ends. Germline V CDR1 and CDR2: SGHDT, YYEEEE. This CDR3 contains 14 residues. The CDR3 protein is CASSPRGISYEQYF. The CDR3 coding sequence is TGTGCCAGCAGCCCGAGGGGAATCTCCTACGAGCAGTACTTC.

In DNA form, the CDR3 reads TGTGCCAGCAGCCCCCTCGCAGGGATACCAACTAGTGGCTACACCTTC. Its protein is CASSPLAGIPTSGYTF. The gene calls are TRBV7-2 and TRBJ1-2; D perhaps matches TRBD1 (5 bases). Per germline, CDR1 SGHTA and CDR2 FQGNSA. The CDR3 spans 16 residues. The V end lost 5 bases, the J end lost 7 bases, and 23 bases lay between the germline ends.

The chain employs TRBV2 and TRBJ1-2, with a possible D match to TRBD1 (6 bases). The CDR3 is 16 residues long. V lost 0 bases and J 4 bases, leaving 15 bases between the germline ends. Germline CDR1 and CDR2: SNHLY and FYNNEI. For the CDR3, the DNA is TGTGCCAGCAGTGAAGCACCTACAGGGTCGGCCTATGGCTACACCTTC. It codes for CASSEAPTGSAYGYTF.

J is TRBJ2-7 and V is TRBV11-3; 12 bases fit TRBD1. Germline V CDR1 and CDR2: SGHNT, YENEEA. The CDR3 loop spans 15 amino acids. V was pared by 5 bases and J by 4 bases, with 6 bases of the junction left unmatched. The DNA for the CDR3 is TGTGCCAGCAGCGTCCGGGACAGGGGGCGATACGAGCAGTACTTC. Protein sequence: CASSVRDRGRYEQYF.

The rearrangement links TRBV28 to TRBJ1-4, with D hard to call. CDR1 MDHEN and CDR2 SYDVKM come from the germline V gene. This CDR3 region has 15 residues. Trimming removed 2 bases at V and 8 bases at J, with 15 bases between. The CDR3 DNA is TGTGCCAGCAGTTTAAGGCCAGGAGGTCGGGAAAAACTGTTTTTT. It yields the protein CASSLRPGGREKLFF.

The V call is TRBV28, the J call TRBJ2-3; TRBD2 is a possible D gene (5 bases). Germline V lookup: CDR1 MDHEN, CDR2 SYDVKM. Trimming left V 7 bases short and J 2 bases short, with 10 bases between. The CDR3 consists of 13 residues. DNA of the CDR3: TGTGCCAGCAACCCAGCGGCCACAGATACGCAGTATTTT. Its protein product is CASNPAATDTQYF.

This clone has just a few counts. This chain links TRBV29-1 with TRBJ1-5; 7 bases line up with TRBD1. Germline V gene sequence: CDR1 SQVTM, CDR2 ANQGSEA. The CDR3 sequence is 13 residues long. With V trimmed by 6 bases and J by 5 bases, 7 bases remained unmatched. Here the CDR3 DNA reads TGCAGCGTGGGGGGGACAGCTGATCAGCCCCAGCATTTT. The encoded protein is CSVGGTADQPQHF.